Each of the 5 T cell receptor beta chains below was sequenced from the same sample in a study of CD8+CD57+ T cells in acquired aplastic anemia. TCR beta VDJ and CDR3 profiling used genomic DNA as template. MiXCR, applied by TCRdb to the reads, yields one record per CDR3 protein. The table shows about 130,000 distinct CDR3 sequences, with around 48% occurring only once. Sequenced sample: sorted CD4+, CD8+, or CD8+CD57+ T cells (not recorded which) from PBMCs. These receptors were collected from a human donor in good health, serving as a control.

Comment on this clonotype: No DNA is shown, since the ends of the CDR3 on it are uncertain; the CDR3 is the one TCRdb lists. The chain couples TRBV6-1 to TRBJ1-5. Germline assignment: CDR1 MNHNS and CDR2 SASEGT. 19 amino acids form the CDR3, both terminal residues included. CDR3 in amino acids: CASSEANEKLFFGSGTQHF.

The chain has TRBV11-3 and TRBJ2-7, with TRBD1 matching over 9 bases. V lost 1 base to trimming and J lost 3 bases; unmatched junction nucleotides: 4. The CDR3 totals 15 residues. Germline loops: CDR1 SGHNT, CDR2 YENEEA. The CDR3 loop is CASSLVGQGHYEQYF. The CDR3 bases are TGTGCCAGCAGCTTAGTGGGACAGGGTCACTACGAGCAGTACTTC.

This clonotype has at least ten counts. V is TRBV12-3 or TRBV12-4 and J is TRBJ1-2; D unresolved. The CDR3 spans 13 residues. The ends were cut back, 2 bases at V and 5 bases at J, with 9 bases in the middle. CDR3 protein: CASSLFSAYGYTF. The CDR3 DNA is TGTGCCAGCAGTTTATTTTCCGCGTATGGCTACACCTTC.

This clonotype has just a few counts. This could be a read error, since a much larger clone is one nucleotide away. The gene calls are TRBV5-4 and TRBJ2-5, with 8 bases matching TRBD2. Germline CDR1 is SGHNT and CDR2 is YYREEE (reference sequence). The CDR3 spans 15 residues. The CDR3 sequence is CASSLSGGAQGTQYF. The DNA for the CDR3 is TGTGCCAGCAGCTTGTCGGGGGGGGCGCAAGGGACCCAGTACTTC.

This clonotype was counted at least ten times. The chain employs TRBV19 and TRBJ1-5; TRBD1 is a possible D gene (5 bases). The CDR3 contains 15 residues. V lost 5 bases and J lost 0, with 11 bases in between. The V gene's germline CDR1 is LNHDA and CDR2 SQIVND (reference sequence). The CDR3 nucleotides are TGTGCCAGTAGTGGGGCAGGTCATAGCAATCAGCCCCAGCATTTT. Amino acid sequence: CASSGAGHSNQPQHF.